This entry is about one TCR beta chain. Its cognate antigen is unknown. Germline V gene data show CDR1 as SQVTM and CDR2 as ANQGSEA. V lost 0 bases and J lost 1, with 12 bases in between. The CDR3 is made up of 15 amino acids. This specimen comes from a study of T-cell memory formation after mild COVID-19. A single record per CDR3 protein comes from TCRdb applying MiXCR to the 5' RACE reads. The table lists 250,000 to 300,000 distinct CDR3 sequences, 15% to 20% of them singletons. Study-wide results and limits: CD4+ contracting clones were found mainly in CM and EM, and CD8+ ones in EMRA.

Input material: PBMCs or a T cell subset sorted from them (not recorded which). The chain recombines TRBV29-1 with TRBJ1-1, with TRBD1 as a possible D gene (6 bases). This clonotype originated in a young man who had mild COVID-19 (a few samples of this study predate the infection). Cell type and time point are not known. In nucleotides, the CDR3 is TGCAGCGTTGAAGATCGGGGGCGGGGGAACACTGAAGCTTTCTTT. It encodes CSVEDRGRGNTEAFF.